These 5 T cell receptor beta chains were sequenced from one sample in a study of blood T cell repertoires in COVID-19. Assay used: immunoSEQ multiplex PCR; TCRdb lists only in-frame clones, some missing. The sample records approximately 65,000 clones, about nine tenths being singletons. Specimen: peripheral blood. All receptors derive from a woman aged 18-29 years with acute or convalescent COVID-19.

The chain uses TRBV13 and TRBJ2-1; 13 bases map to TRBD2. The CDR3 has 16 residues. The germline V gene has CDR1 PRHDT and CDR2 FYEKMQ (reference sequence). V was clipped by 2 bases and J by 7 bases; unmatched bases: 5. The CDR3 DNA follows: TGTGCCAGCAGCTTACAAGGGGGACTAGCGGGGAATGAGCAGTTCTTC. Encoded protein: CASSLQGGLAGNEQFF. Combining the CDR3 with reference TRBV13 and TRBJ2-1 gives the whole variable domain AAGVIQSPRHLIKEKRETATLKCYPIPRHDTVYWYQQGPGQDPQFLISFYEKMQSDKGSIPDRFSAQQFSDYHSELNMSSLELGDSALYFCASSLQGGLAGNEQFFGPGTRLTVL.

The chain recombines TRBV7-6 with TRBJ1-1; 7 bases are a match to TRBD1. After removal of 3 bases from V and 7 bases from J, the junction contained 11 bases not matched to a gene. The CDR3 has 15 amino acids. From germline, CDR1 is SGHVS and CDR2 FNYEAQ. The CDR3 protein is CASSLRGRGFSEAFF. CDR3 DNA: TGTGCCAGCAGCTTGAGGGGCAGGGGGTTCAGTGAAGCTTTCTTT. Variable domain in full (rest from reference TRBV7-6 and TRBJ1-1): GAGVSQSPRYKVTKRGQDVALRCDPISGHVSLYWYRQALGQGPEFLTYFNYEAQQDKSGLPNDRFSAERPEGSISTLTIQRTEQRDSAMYRCASSLRGRGFSEAFFGQGTRLTVV.

This clone was seen a single time. The chain links TRBV7-9 to TRBJ2-3; D gene uncertain. This CDR3 contains 15 residues. The germline V and J ends were trimmed by 5 bases and 0 bases, with 12 bases remaining between them. Germline CDR1 reads SEHNR; CDR2 reads FQNEAQ (reference sequence). The CDR3 nucleotides are TGTGCCAGCAGCCGGAGCCTAACTAGCACAGATACGCAGTATTTT. It translates to CASSRSLTSTDTQYF.

This clone occurred once. J is TRBJ1-1 and V is TRBV20-1; 8 nucleotides align to TRBD1. Trimming took 6 bases from V and 6 from J; bases not matched to a gene: 3. The V gene's germline CDR1 is DFQATT and CDR2 SNEGSKA (reference sequence). The CDR3 sequence is 11 residues long. The CDR3 is CSAATGAEAFF. The DNA for the CDR3 is TGCAGTGCGGCGACAGGGGCTGAAGCTTTCTTT.

The CDR3 DNA is TGTGCCAGCAGCGTACAGGGTGTCGACACCATATATTTT. Protein: CASSVQGVDTIYF. The chain employs TRBV9 and TRBJ1-3, with a possible D match to TRBD1 (5 bases). The CDR3 is 13 residues long. V lost 1 base to trimming and J lost 8 bases, with 10 bases between them. Germline lookup yields CDR1 SGDLS and CDR2 YYNGEE. The full variable domain, with the rest looked up from reference TRBV9 and TRBJ1-3, is DSGVTQTPKHLITATGQRVTLRCSPRSGDLSVYWYQQSLDQGLQFLIQYYNGEERAKGNILERFSAQQFPDLHSELNLSSLELGDSALYFCASSVQGVDTIYFGEGSWLTVV.